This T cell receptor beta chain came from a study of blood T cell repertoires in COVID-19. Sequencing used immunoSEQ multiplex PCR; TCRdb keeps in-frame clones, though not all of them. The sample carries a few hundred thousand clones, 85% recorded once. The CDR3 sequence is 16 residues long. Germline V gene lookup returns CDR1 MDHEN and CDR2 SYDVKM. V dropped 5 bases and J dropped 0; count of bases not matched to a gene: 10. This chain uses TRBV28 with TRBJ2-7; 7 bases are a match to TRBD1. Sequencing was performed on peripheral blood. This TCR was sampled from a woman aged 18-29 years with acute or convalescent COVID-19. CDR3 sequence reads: CASSPLGQTYSYEQYF. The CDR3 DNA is TGTGCCAGCAGTCCATTGGGACAGACTTACTCCTACGAGCAGTACTTC.